The subject of this entry is one TCR beta chain. The antigen it recognizes is unknown. Germline is not matched at one junction end, which may reflect a read error. This sample stems from a study of cytomegalovirus exposure and HLA in healthy donors listed by TCRdb under 2017. For context, the study as a whole: An earlier analysis of roughly 610 of the donors reported approximately 260 Gb of sequence data and 100 million to 120 million unique TCR beta sequences obtained from approximately 180 million T cells. HLA typing covered class I and class II loci at four-digit resolution. Donor age, sex, ethnicity and CMV serostatus were compiled alongside the repertoire data. Every discovery cohort repertoire had been produced on one sequencing platform. A later analysis re-examined previously published TCR beta repertoires from several hundred donors and added high-resolution HLA genotyping to investigate patterns of TCR occurrence. The number of typed donors differed by locus: about 620-640 for A, B, C, DRB1 and DQB1; 500 to 550 for DQA1; 606 for DPA1; and roughly 490 for DPB1. Four to six DR-DQ haplotypes were handled as single units for association and clustering, since linkage in the cohort was strong. Among some 400 genotyped donors of the cohort, an average of approximately 240,000 unique TCR beta nucleotide sequences were sequenced per donor, about a sixth of them non-productive. Besides the first cohort of 666 subjects, a separate validation cohort made up of 120 or so different subjects was used. The study used immunosequencing to profile the T cell repertoires of several hundred subjects and linked those repertoires to cytomegalovirus serostatus. To decide whether each TCR beta V gene segment behaved as functional or pseudogenic, an earlier analysis of 587 of the donors relied on high-throughput TCR beta sequencing. In the later analysis, no new phenotypic data were used to find candidate immune exposures; instead, reliance was placed on TCR beta sequences and their occurrence across donors. The genetic ancestry cluster associated with self-reported Caucasian donors included about four fifths of the 300 to 400 genotyped donors. The aim of the study was to test whether cataloging public T cell receptors could identify signatures of past pathogen exposure. An early release that covered some 640 HLA-typed donors contained approximately 300 gigabases of sequencing data and tens of millions of unique TCR sequences. The study combined high-throughput TCR immunosequencing, statistical association of individual TCRs with disease status, and machine learning to predict cytomegalovirus infection status. A later genetic analysis used genome-wide SNP genotypes for about 55% of the 666 donors, treating that subset as a discovery cohort. Paper-wide results and their limitations: Compared with equally common non-associated chains, HLA-associated TCR beta chains in a later analysis were more clonally expanded and had lower generation probabilities. Specific HLA alleles were associated with over 15,000 TCR beta sequences at a false discovery rate of 0.05 in a later analysis. In a later genetic analysis, fewer N-insertions in productive TCRs were reported among donors in an Asian-associated ancestry cluster than the approximately 670-donor mean. In a later analysis, most CMV-associated TCR beta chains were found to appear HLA-restricted, with HLA associations seemingly driven largely by CMV exposure. When HLA alleles, especially DR and DQ, strongly co-occurred, TCR associations were difficult to assign to individual alleles. According to the authors, the approach could potentially be generalized to other disease states and immunological phenotypes. Across donors, most TCR sequences were observed very rarely, whereas some public TCRs were present in many individuals. A further reported finding was that TCR beta sequences accurately predicted the HLA-A and HLA-B alleles for most subjects in the first cohort. A group of highly shared sequence variants was considered likely to be a technical artifact of the sequencing pipeline. The classifier was reported to diagnose cytomegalovirus status with high specificity and sensitivity in both the original cohort and the validation cohort. Sequencing depth was assumed to be roughly uniform across donors in the presence/absence analyses, though that assumption may not hold. For the cohort, immune exposure information was limited to CMV serostatus. In a later analysis, the rate of TCR association differed among HLA loci, with DRB1 alleles having the most associated TCRs and HLA-C alleles having the fewest. Only TCR beta chains were sequenced in this cohort, and the absence of alpha or paired-chain data limited detectable features. An association between a missense DCLRE1C variant and V-gene and J-gene trimming of TCR beta chains was found in a later genetic analysis and replicated in an independent cohort. An earlier analysis of 587 of the donors showed that most TCR beta V segments appeared in productive rearrangements either about 87% or about 30% of the time, which broadly matched IMGT annotations. According to a later analysis, parvovirus B19, influenza, CMV and Epstein-Barr virus appeared linked to several top co-occurrence clusters. Because some donors lacked HLA typing at each locus, the association tests relied only on the typed subset. Approximately 18 rarely observed V segments, including chromosome 9 orphons, were excluded from the earlier analysis of several hundred of the donors because counts were too low. In vitro tests confirmed that a few of the cytomegalovirus-associated TCR beta chains recognize cytomegalovirus antigens. Correlated functional status among segregating V segments might be attributable to linkage disequilibrium, but an unknown experimental factor could not be ruled out. In the study, approximately 160 TCR beta chains were listed as associated with cytomegalovirus. Some IMGT-functional V segments, including TRBV6-2 and TRBV6-3, could not be distinguished by the 87-base-pair reads and were therefore excluded.

In total, about 650 healthy bone marrow donors made up the cohort. At the time of sampling, every cohort member was nominally healthy, though immune exposures that went unrecorded were likely present. The donor was CMV seropositive and belonged to the group of 250 to 300 seropositive cohort members. Every donor gave a peripheral blood sample, and the peripheral blood mononuclear cells from that sample were used for TCR beta sequencing. Genomic DNA extraction from the blood cell samples was performed with the Qiagen DNeasy Blood Extraction Kit. From a lookup of the germline V gene, CDR1 and CDR2 are MDHEN and SYDVKM. From its cysteine to its phenylalanine, the CDR3 spans 13 amino acids. Here the CDR3 DNA is all that survives: 39 bases in frame from base 1. The library was produced with the immunoSEQ multiplex PCR assay. A mixture of 60 forward primers for TCR Vbeta segments and 13 reverse primers for TCR Jbeta segments was used in the multiplex PCR. Amplification of the CDR3 region of rearranged TCR beta genes was performed with a multiplex PCR assay on genomic DNA. The Illumina HiSeq System was used to sequence the amplified TCR beta libraries as 87-base-pair reads. As for the original processing: A later analysis tallied roughly 78 million unique TCR beta chains across the 700 or so repertoires, and about 12 million of those chains were shared by two or more donors. A nearest-neighbor algorithm error-corrected the raw reads and collapsed the reads into unique sequences, merging closely related sequences to remove PCR and sequencing errors. V, D and J gene segments were assigned by aligning CDR3 sequences to IMGT reference sequences. Each retained sequence needed at least a six-nucleotide match to both a V gene segment and a J gene segment. Rearrangements were classified as productive when the CDR3 lacked stop codons and remained in frame with V and J, and all other rearrangements were classified as non-productive. Following IMGT convention, CDR3 was defined as the stretch from the second conserved V-encoded cysteine to the conserved J-encoded phenylalanine. The earlier analysis of 587 of the donors excluded any sequence lacking an unambiguous match to a single V gene segment. In an earlier analysis of some 590 of the donors, a V segment was called functional when productive rearrangements were above 56.7%, and segregating when the standard deviation between donors exceeded 5%. To diagnose cytomegalovirus status from the catalog of TCR beta chain sequences, a statistical classification framework was built. A later analysis assigned V and J genes by comparing TCR nucleotide sequences with IMGT/GENE-DB human TR gene sequences. A later analysis assigned CDR3 sequences and most-parsimonious VDJ recombination scenarios with the TCRdist pipeline. In a later analysis, every TCR beta chain was defined by the combination of its CDR3 amino acid sequence and its V-gene family, and reads without a unique V-gene family were dropped. To address suspected cross-contamination and a sequencing artifact, a later analysis removed approximately 600 highly shared, low-generation-probability nucleotide sequences. In a later analysis, a clonal expansion index for each public chain was calculated from normalized within-repertoire ranks of inferred template counts. In a later analysis, generation probabilities were computed using a VDJ recombination model fitted to out-of-frame rearrangements, and the results were checked against IGoR. A later analysis scored TCR-TCR, TCR-HLA and TCR-CMV co-occurrence with hypergeometric tests, applying a repertoire-size bias correction to TCR pairs. To estimate false discovery rates, a later analysis permuted the HLA or CMV assignments 20 times. In a later analysis, co-occurring TCRs were grouped using DBSCAN, and TCRdist sequence similarity was added for clustering within HLA-allele-positive subsets. Co-occurrence clustering excluded repertoires with fewer than 30,000 or more than 120,000 public chains, plus five with anomalous nucleotide sharing. As stored in TCRdb, this immuneACCESS dataset retains in-frame rearrangements with V and J assigned. A fraction of the clones does not appear; measured against another copy, unresolved V genes explain less than half of the discrepancy, and the remainder lacks a known reason. Clonal size and the V and J genes are those of that table, whereas D and trimming came from the DNA. The sample contains about 160,000 clones, more than 60% of them found a single time. Of the sample, 10% to 15% is held by the ten largest clones.

This sequence uses TRBV28 and TRBJ2-7; TRBD1 aligns with 12 central bases. This clonotype was obtained from a man between 40 and 49 years old in good health and CMV-seropositive. The sample comprised PBMCs. The CDR3 protein sequence reads: CASSSGQGACPHF. The DNA sequence is given as TGTGCCAGCAGTTCGGGACAGGGGGCTTGCCCCCACTTC.